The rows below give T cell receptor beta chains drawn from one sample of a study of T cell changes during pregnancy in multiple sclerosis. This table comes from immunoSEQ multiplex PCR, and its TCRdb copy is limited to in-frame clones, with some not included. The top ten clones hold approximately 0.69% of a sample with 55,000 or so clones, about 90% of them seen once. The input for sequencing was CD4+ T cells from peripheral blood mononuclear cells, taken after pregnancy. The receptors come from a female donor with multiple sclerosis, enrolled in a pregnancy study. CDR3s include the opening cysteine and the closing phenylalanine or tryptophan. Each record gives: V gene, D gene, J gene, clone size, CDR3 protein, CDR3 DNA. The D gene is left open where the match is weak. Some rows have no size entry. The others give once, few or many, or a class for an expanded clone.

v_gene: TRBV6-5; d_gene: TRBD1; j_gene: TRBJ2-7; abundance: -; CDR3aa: CASSDSPGQPEQYF; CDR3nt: TGTGCCAGCAGCGATTCACCGGGACAGCCAGAGCAGTACTTC
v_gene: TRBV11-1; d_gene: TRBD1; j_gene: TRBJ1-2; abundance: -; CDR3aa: CASSSRDRVGGYTF; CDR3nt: TGTGCCAGCAGCTCCCGGGACAGGGTAGGAGGCTACACCTTC
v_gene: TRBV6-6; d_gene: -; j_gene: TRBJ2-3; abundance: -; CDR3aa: CASSPWPGRDTQYF; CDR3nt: TGTGCCAGCAGTCCCTGGCCAGGGAGGGATACGCAGTATTTT
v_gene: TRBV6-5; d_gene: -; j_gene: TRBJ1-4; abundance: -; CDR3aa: CASSYSRVPNEKLFF; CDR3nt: TGTGCCAGCAGTTACTCCAGGGTGCCTAATGAAAAACTGTTTTTT
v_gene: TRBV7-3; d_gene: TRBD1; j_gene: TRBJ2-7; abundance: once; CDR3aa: CASSLGQGNEQYF; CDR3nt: TGTGCCAGCAGCTTAGGACAGGGCAACGAGCAGTACTTC
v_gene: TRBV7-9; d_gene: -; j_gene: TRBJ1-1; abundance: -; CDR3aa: CASSLDFRDEAFF; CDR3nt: TGTGCCAGCAGCTTAGACTTCAGGGATGAAGCTTTCTTT
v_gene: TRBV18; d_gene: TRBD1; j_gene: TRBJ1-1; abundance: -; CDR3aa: CASSQLGQGNTEAFF; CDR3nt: TGTGCCAGCTCACAACTAGGACAGGGGAACACTGAAGCTTTCTTT
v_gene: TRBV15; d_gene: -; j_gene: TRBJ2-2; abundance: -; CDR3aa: CATSPVSGELFF; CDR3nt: TGTGCCACCAGTCCCGTCTCCGGGGAGCTGTTTTTT
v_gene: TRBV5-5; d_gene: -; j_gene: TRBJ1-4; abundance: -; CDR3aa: CASSAAGRKIDLFF; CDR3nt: TGTGCCAGCAGCGCCGCGGGACGGAAAATCGATCTGTTTTTT
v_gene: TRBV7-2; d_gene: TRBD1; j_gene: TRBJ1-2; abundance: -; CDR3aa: CASSTRTGENGYTF; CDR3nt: TGTGCCAGCAGTACGAGGACAGGGGAAAATGGCTACACCTTC
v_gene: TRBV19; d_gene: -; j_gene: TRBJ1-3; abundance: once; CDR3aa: CASSRGTTGNTIYF; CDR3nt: TGTGCCAGTAGTAGGGGCACTACTGGAAACACCATATATTTT
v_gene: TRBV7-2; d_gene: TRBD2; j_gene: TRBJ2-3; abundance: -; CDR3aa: CASSLIAGGTDTQYF; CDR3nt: TGTGCCAGCAGCTTAATAGCGGGGGGCACAGATACGCAGTATTTT
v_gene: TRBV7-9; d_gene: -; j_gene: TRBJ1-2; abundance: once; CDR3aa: CASSPPRQERGHGYTF; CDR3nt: TGTGCCAGCAGCCCCCCCCGCCAGGAGCGGGGTCATGGCTACACCTTC
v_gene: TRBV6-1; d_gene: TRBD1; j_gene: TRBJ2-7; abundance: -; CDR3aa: CASRSTGGRTEEQYF; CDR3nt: TGTGCCAGCAGATCGACAGGGGGCAGGACAGAAGAGCAGTACTTC
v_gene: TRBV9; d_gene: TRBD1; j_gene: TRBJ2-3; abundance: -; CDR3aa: CASSGQGILTDTQYF; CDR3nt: TGTGCCAGCAGCGGACAGGGAATCCTCACAGATACGCAGTATTTT
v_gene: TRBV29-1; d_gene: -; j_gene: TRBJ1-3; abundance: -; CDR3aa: CSGRMSSGNTIYF; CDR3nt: TGCAGCGGCCGAATGAGCTCTGGAAACACCATATATTTT
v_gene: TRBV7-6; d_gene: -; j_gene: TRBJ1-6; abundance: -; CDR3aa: CASSPNGWGNNSPLHF; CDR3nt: TGTGCCAGCAGCCCTAACGGGTGGGGCAATAATTCACCCCTCCACTTT
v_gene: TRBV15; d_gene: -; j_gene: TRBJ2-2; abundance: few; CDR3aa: CATKDYSIPTGELFF; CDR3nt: TGTGCCACCAAGGACTACTCGATACCCACCGGGGAGCTGTTTTTT
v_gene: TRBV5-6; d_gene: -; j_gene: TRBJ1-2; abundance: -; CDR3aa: CASSLLASETNYGYTF; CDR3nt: TGTGCCAGCAGCTTGTTAGCGTCAGAAACTAACTATGGCTACACCTTC
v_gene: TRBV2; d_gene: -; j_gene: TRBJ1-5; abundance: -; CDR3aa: CASSGQPNQPQHF; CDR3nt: TGTGCCAGCAGTGGACAGCCCAATCAGCCCCAGCATTTT
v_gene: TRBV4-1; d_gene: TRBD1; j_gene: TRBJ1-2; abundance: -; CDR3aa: CASSPPPGQGLNGYTF; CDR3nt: TGCGCCAGCAGTCCTCCTCCGGGACAGGGGTTGAATGGCTACACCTTC
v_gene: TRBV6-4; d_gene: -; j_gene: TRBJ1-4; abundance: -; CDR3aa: CASSDSGKTNEKLFF; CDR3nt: TGTGCCAGCAGCGATTCAGGCAAAACTAATGAAAAACTGTTTTTT
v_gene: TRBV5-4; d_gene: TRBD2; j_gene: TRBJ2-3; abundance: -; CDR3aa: CASSFARASGGTDTQYF; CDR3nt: TGTGCCAGCAGTTTTGCTCGGGCTAGCGGGGGCACAGATACGCAGTATTTT
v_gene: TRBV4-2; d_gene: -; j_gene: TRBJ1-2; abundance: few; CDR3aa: CASSQDLAGDHGYTF; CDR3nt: TGTGCCAGCAGCCAAGATTTGGCAGGGGACCATGGCTACACCTTC
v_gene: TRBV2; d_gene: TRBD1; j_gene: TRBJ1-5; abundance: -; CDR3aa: CASRDGQGLVQPQHF; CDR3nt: TGTGCCAGCAGAGACGGACAGGGGTTGGTTCAGCCCCAGCATTTT
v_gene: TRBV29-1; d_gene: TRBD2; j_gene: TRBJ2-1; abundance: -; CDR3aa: CSLIGLAGSNEQFF; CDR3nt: TGCAGCCTAATCGGACTAGCGGGTTCCAATGAGCAGTTCTTC
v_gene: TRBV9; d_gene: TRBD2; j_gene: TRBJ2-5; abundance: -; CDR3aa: CASRPSGGAWETQYF; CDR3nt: TGTGCCAGCCGACCTAGCGGGGGGGCCTGGGAGACCCAGTACTTC
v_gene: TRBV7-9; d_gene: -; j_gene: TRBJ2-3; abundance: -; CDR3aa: CASSLATDVSISTDTQYF; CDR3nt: TGTGCCAGCAGCTTAGCGACCGATGTTAGCATTAGCACAGATACGCAGTATTTT
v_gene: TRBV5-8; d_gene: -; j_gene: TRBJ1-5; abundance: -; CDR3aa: CASSLARGINQPQHF; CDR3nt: TGTGCCAGCAGCTTGGCCAGGGGAATCAATCAGCCCCAGCATTTT
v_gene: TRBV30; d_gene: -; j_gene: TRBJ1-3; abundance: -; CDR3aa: CASGPSGNTIYF; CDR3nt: TGTGCCTCCGGTCCCTCTGGAAACACCATATATTTT
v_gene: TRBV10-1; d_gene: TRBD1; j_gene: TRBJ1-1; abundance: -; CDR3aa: CASSERAGGLTEAFF; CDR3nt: TGCGCCAGCAGTGAGAGGGCAGGGGGACTTACTGAAGCTTTCTTT
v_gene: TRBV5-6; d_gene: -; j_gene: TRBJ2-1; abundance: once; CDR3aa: CASSLARAEQFF; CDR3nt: TGTGCCAGCAGCTTGGCCAGGGCTGAGCAGTTCTTC
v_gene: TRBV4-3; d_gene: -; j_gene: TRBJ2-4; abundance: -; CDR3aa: CASSQEIWAAGRKNIQYF; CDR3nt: TGCGCCAGCAGCCAAGAGATCTGGGCCGCGGGACGGAAAAACATTCAGTACTTC
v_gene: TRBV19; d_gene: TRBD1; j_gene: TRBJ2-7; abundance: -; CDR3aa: CASSGRQGSNEQYF; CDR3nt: TGTGCCAGTTCGGGGAGACAGGGGTCCAACGAGCAGTACTTC
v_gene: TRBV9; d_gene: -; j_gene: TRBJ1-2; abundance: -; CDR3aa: CASSRPNGGNYGYTF; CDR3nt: TGTGCCAGCAGCCGTCCTAATGGGGGGAACTATGGCTACACCTTC
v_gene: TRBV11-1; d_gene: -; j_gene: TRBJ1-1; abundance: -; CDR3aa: CASSLGGHTEAFF; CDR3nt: TGTGCCAGCAGCCTAGGGGGGCACACTGAAGCTTTCTTT
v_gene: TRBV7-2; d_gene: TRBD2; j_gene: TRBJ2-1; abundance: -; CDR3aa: CASSPPRGGDNEQFF; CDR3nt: TGTGCCAGCAGCCCCCCGAGGGGAGGGGACAATGAGCAGTTCTTC
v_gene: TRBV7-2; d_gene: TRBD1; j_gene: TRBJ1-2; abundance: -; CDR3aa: CASTLTGGYGYTF; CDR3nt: TGTGCCAGCACCCTGACAGGGGGATATGGCTACACCTTC
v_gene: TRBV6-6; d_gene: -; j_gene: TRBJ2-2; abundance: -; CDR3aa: CASIDLAGTGELFF; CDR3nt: TGTGCCAGCATCGACCTGGCGGGGACCGGGGAGCTGTTTTTT
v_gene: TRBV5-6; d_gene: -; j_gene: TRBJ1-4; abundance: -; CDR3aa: CASSLRTGVPVIEKLFF; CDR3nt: TGTGCCAGCAGCCTCCGGACGGGGGTCCCGGTTATTGAAAAACTGTTTTTT
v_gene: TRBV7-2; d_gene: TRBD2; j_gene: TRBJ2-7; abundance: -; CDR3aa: CASSLVAGNEQYF; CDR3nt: TGTGCCAGCAGCTTAGTAGCGGGTAACGAGCAGTACTTC
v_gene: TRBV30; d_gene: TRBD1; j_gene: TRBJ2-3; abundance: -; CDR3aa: CAWRKTGGTDTQYF; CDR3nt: TGTGCCTGGAGGAAGACAGGGGGCACAGATACGCAGTATTTT
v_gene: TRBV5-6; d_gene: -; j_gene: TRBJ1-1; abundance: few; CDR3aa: CASSLADWNTEAFF; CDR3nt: TGTGCCAGCAGCTTGGCGGACTGGAACACTGAAGCTTTCTTT
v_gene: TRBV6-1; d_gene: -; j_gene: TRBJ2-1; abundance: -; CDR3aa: CASSELVYVLFF; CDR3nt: TGTGCCAGCAGTGAATTGGTCTATGTCCTGTTCTTC
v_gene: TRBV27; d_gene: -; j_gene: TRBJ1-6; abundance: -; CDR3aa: CASSYSGGSSYNSPLHF; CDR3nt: TGTGCCAGCAGTTACTCGGGGGGAAGCTCCTATAATTCACCCCTCCACTTT
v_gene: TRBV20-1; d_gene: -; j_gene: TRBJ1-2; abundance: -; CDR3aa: CSARPDYGYTF; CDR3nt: TGCAGTGCTAGACCTGACTATGGCTACACCTTC
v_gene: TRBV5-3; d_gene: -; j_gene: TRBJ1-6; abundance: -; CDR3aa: CARSLAWVFRERDNSPLHF; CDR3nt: TGTGCCAGAAGCTTGGCCTGGGTGTTCCGGGAAAGGGATAATTCACCCCTCCACTTT
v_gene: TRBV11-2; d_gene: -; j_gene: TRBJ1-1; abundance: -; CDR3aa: CATGQQMNTEAFF; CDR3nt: TGTGCCACCGGACAGCAGATGAACACTGAAGCTTTCTTT
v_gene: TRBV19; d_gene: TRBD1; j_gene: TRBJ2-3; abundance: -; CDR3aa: CASSTNRGRGDTQYF; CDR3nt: TGTGCCAGTAGCACAAACAGGGGGCGCGGAGATACGCAGTATTTT
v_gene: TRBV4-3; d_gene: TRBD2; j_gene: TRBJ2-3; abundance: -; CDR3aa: CASSRIAGATLYF; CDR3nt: TGCGCCAGCAGCCGAATAGCGGGGGCAACGCTGTATTTT
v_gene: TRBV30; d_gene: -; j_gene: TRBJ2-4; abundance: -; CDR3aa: CAWSVPGLPGLAKNIQYF; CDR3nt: TGTGCCTGGAGTGTACCAGGCCTTCCCGGACTAGCCAAAAACATTCAGTACTTC